This T cell receptor beta chain was sequenced for a study of OX40 agonist ivuxolimab in advanced cancers. TCRdb keeps only in-frame clones here, not all; method: immunoSEQ multiplex PCR. The table has fewer than 100,000 clones, 86% seen once. J lost 0 bases, V lost 4 bases, and 3 bases had no gene match. Looked up from germline, CDR1 is SGHNT and CDR2 is YYREEE (reference sequence). The CDR3 length is 15 residues. Whole-study findings and limits: Fewer expanded clones were found on average in CD4+ than in CD8+ T cells. Among the lowest peripheral clonal expansion occurred in 0.1-3.0 mg/kg partial responders.

In the case of this clone: No antigen is known for it.

This sequence originates from an adult with an advanced solid tumor such as melanoma, head and neck, liver or kidney cancer. The V and J genes are TRBV5-4 and TRBJ1-5; the match to TRBD1 covers 8 bases. This sample comprised CD4+ or CD8+ T cells sorted from blood, obtained in a trial of the OX40 agonist ivuxolimab. The CDR3 is CASSRQGLSNQPQHF. Written as DNA, the CDR3 is TGTGCCAGCAGCCGACAGGGGCTTAGCAATCAGCCCCAGCATTTT.